This T cell receptor beta chain appears in the sequencing data of a study of cytomegalovirus exposure and HLA in healthy donors. Broader study findings: It is likely that the observed cluster of highly shared sequence variants was a sequencing artifact. In vitro work confirmed that a few CMV-associated chains recognize CMV antigens. HLA alleles showed associations with some 17,000 TCR beta sequences in a later analysis, at a 0.05 false discovery rate. The study listed some 160 cytomegalovirus-associated TCR beta chains.

In its sample, this clone was seen a few times. Its specificity is unknown. After removal of 2 bases from V and 4 bases from J, the junction contained 7 bases not matched to a gene. Germline CDR1 SGHDN, CDR2 FVKESK. This CDR3 has 15 residues. 13 Jbeta primers and 60 Vbeta primers were used for the PCR. TCRdb keeps only in-frame clones here, not all; method: immunoSEQ multiplex PCR. The table records about 150,000 clones, roughly 80% of them present only once. The rearrangement joins TRBV14 to TRBJ1-1; 7 nucleotides match TRBD1. The sample comprised PBMCs. The sequence came from a man aged 25 to 45 in good health and CMV-seropositive. The chain's CDR3 is CASSQLQGFLTEAFF. CDR3 nucleotides: TGTGCCAGCAGCCAACTACAGGGGTTTCTCACTGAAGCTTTCTTT.